A selection of T cell receptor beta chains follows, all from one sample in a study of blood T cell repertoires in COVID-19. Sequenced by immunoSEQ multiplex PCR; TCRdb stores in-frame clones only, minus some. The table includes a few hundred thousand clones, approximately 88% detected once. The sample was peripheral blood. The source of these receptors is a woman in her 70s with COVID-19, enrolled during active disease. Each CDR3 is given with its conserved first and last residue. A D gene is named only where the DNA matches it firmly. Expanded clones get a size class; other rows say once, few or many, or leave the size out.

NA	TRBV5-1	NA	TRBJ2-5	CASSLGVTSRQETQYF	TGCGCCAGCAGCTTGGGGGTAACTAGTAGGCAAGAGACCCAGTACTTC
NA	TRBV6-5	TRBD1	TRBJ1-5	CASIRQGRNQPQHF	TGTGCCAGCATCAGACAGGGGCGCAATCAGCCCCAGCATTTT
NA	TRBV27	NA	TRBJ1-6	CASSLRNLHSPLHF	TGTGCCAGCAGTTTGAGGAATTTACATTCACCCCTCCACTTT
NA	TRBV6-5	TRBD1	TRBJ1-2	CASSQRQAGQGGYTF	TGTGCCAGCAGCCAGCGTCAAGCGGGACAGGGCGGCTACACCTTC
NA	TRBV15	NA	TRBJ1-2	CAETHVTRPGGYTF	TGTGCCGAAACCCACGTCACCAGGCCTGGCGGCTACACCTTC
few	TRBV7-9	TRBD2	TRBJ2-1	CALALAGYNEQFF	TGTGCCCTAGCCCTAGCGGGCTACAATGAGCAGTTCTTC
once	TRBV7-3	TRBD1	TRBJ2-3	CASSQIGGRAPDTQYF	TGTGCCAGCAGCCAGATAGGGGGCAGGGCTCCGGATACGCAGTATTTT
NA	TRBV18	TRBD2	TRBJ2-1	CASSPPGLVLGNEQFF	TGTGCCAGCTCACCTCCGGGACTAGTCTTAGGCAATGAGCAGTTCTTC
NA	TRBV10-1	TRBD1	TRBJ2-1	CASTRTGSKDNEQFF	TGCGCCAGCACCCGGACAGGGTCGAAGGACAATGAGCAGTTCTTC
few	TRBV18	TRBD1	TRBJ1-6	CASSREGQGAFVSPLHF	TGTGCCAGCTCACGAGAGGGACAGGGGGCCTTTGTGTCACCCCTCCACTTT
NA	TRBV19	TRBD1	TRBJ1-2	CASSAPGTGVGYTF	TGTGCCAGTAGTGCGCCCGGGACAGGGGTAGGCTACACCTTC
once	TRBV18	NA	TRBJ1-6	CASSPSGGLGNSPLHF	TGTGCCAGCTCACCAAGCGGGGGGCTCGGTAATTCACCCCTCCACTTT
NA	TRBV9	TRBD1	TRBJ1-3	CASSGQGSGNTIYF	TGTGCCAGCAGCGGACAGGGGTCTGGAAACACCATATATTTT
NA	TRBV2	NA	TRBJ1-5	CASSEGQGNQPQHF	TGTGCCAGCAGTGAGGGGCAGGGAAATCAGCCCCAGCATTTT